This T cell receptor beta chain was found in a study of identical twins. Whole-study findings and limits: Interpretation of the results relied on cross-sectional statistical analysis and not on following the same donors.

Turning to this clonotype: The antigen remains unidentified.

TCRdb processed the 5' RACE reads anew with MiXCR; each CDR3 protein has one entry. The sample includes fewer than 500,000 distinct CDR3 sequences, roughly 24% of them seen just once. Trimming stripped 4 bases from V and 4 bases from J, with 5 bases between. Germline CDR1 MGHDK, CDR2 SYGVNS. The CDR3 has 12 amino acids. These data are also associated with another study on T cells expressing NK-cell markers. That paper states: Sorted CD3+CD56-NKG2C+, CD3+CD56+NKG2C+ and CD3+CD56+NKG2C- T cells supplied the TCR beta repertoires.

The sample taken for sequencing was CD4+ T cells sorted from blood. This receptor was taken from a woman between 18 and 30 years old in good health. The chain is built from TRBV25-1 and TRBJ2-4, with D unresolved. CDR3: CASSAAKNIQYF. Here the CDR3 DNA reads TGTGCCAGCAGTGCTGCTAAAAACATTCAGTACTTC.